Shown below are 3 T cell receptor beta chains from a single sample sequenced in a study of blood T cell repertoires in COVID-19. The table came from immunoSEQ multiplex PCR; TCRdb's copy has only in-frame clones and leaves some out. The table shows around 160,000 clones, with around 81% occurring only once. The sequencing sample was made of PBMCs or T cells enriched from blood (not recorded which). The source is a man aged 35 to 55 who had recovered from COVID-19.

J is TRBJ2-1 and V is TRBV10-1; 7 nucleotides match TRBD1. Trimming took 4 bases from V and 8 from J; bases not matched to a gene: 11. Germline CDR1 WNHNN, CDR2 SYGVQD (reference sequence). This CDR3 is built from 15 residues. The CDR3 DNA sequence: TGCGCCAGCAGTGGACAGGGACGCTTTGGAGATGAGCAGTTCTTC. It codes for CASSGQGRFGDEQFF.

Only a few counts were recorded for this clone. V usage is TRBV5-4 and J usage is TRBJ1-1; no clear D gene. The CDR3 runs to 13 residues. Trimming left V 4 bases short and J 6 bases short, with 13 bases between. Germline V CDR1 and CDR2: SGHNT, YYREEE (reference sequence). The CDR3 DNA follows: TGTGCCAGCAGCCCCTTACGGCAGGCTGAAGCTTTCTTT. Its translation: CASSPLRQAEAFF.

V and J are TRBV19 and TRBJ2-1; 12 nucleotides agree with TRBD2. Germline trimming cut 5 bases from V and 8 bases from J; bases unmatched to any gene: 10. CDR3 length: 16 residues. Germline CDR1 and CDR2: LNHDA and SQIVND (reference sequence). The CDR3 spells CASSATLAGGPHEQFF. In DNA, the CDR3 is TGTGCCAGTAGTGCGACCCTAGCGGGGGGGCCCCATGAGCAGTTCTTC. Full variable domain (outside the CDR3, taken from reference TRBV19 and TRBJ2-1): DGGITQSPKYLFRKEGQNVTLSCEQNLNHDAMYWYRQDPGQGLRLIYYSQIVNDFQKGDIAEGYSVSREKKESFPLTVTSAQKNPTAFYLCASSATLAGGPHEQFFGPGTRLTVL.